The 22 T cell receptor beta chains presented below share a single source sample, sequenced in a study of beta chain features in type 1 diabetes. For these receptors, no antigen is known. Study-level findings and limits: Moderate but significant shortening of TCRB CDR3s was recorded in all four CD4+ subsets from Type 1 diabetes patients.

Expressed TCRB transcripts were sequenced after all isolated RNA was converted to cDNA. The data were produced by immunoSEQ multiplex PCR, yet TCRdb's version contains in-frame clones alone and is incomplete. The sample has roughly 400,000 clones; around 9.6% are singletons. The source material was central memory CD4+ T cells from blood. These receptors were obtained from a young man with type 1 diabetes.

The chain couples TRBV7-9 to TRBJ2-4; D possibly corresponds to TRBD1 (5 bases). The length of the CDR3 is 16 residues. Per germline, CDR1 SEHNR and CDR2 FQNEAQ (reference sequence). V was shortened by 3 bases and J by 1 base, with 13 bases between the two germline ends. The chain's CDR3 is CASSFGQGMAKNIQYF. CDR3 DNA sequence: TGTGCCAGCAGCTTCGGTCAGGGAATGGCCAAAAACATTCAGTACTTC.

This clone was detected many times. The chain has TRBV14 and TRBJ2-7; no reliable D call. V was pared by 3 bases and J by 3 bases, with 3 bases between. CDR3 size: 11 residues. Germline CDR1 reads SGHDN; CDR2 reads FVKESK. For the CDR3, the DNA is TGTGCCAGCAGCCAGGGCTACGAGCAGTACTTC. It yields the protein CASSQGYEQYF.

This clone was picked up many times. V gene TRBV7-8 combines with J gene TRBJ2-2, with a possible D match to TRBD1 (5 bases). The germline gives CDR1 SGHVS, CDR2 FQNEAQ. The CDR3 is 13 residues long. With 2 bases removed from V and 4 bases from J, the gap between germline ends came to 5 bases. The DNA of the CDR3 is TGTGCCAGCAGCTTACAGGGCACCGGGGAGCTGTTTTTT. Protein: CASSLQGTGELFF. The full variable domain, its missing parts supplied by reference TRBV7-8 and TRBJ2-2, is GAGVSQSPRYKVAKRGQDVALRCDPISGHVSLFWYQQALGQGPEFLTYFQNEAQLDKSGLPSDRFFAERPEGSVSTLKIQRTQQEDSAVYLCASSLQGTGELFFGEGSRLTVL.

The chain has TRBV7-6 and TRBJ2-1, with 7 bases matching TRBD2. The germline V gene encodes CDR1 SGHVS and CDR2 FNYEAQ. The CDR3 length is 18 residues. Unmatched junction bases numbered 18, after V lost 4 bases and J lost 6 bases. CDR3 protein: CASSSSPLTSVLGNEQFF. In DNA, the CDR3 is TGTGCCAGCAGCTCGTCCCCTCTTACTAGCGTTCTGGGCAATGAGCAGTTCTTC.

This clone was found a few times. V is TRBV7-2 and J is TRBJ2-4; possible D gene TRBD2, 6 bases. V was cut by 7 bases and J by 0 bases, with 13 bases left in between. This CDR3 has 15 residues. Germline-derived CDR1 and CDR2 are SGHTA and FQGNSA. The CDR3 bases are TGTGCCAGCAACCCAACGGGACTAGCCAAAAACATTCAGTACTTC. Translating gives CASNPTGLAKNIQYF.

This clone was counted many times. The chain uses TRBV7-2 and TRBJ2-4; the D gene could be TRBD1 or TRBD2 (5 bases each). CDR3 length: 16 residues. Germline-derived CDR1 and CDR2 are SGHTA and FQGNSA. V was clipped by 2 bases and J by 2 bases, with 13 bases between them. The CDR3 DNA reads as TGTGCCAGCAGCTTACAAACGGGGCAACCCAAAAACATTCAGTACTTC. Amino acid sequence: CASSLQTGQPKNIQYF.

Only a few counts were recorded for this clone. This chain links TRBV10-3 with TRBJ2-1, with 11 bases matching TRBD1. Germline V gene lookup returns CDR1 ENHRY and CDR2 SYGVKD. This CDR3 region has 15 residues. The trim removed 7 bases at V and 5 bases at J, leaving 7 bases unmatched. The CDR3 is CAITHGQGADNEQFF. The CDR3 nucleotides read TGTGCCATCACCCACGGACAGGGGGCAGACAATGAGCAGTTCTTC.

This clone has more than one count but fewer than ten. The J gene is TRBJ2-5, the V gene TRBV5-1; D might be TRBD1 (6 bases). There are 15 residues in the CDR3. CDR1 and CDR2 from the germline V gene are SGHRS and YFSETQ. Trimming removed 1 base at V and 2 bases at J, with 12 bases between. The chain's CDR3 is CASSLNSGAQETQYF. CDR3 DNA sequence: TGCGCCAGCAGCTTGAATTCAGGGGCACAAGAGACCCAGTACTTC.

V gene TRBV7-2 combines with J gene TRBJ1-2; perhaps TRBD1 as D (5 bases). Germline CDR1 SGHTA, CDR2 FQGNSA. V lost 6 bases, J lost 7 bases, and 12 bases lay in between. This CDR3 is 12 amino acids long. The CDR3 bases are TGTGCCAGCAGAGAAGGACAACTTGGCTACACCTTC. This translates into CASREGQLGYTF.

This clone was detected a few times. The CDR3 nucleotides are TGCAGCGTCACGGGACAGGGGGCAGGGACTAGCGGGTACGAGCAGTACTTC. Protein product: CSVTGQGAGTSGYEQYF. The chain combines TRBV29-1 with TRBJ2-7, with D perhaps assigned TRBD1 or TRBD2 (12 bases each). The CDR3 sequence is 17 residues long. V was trimmed by 6 bases and J by 4 bases, leaving 28 bases between them. CDR1 and CDR2 (germline): SQVTM, ANQGSEA.

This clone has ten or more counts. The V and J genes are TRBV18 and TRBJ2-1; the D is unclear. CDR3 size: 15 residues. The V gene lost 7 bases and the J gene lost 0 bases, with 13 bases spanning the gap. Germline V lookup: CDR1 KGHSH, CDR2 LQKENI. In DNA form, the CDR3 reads TGTGCCAGCTTCTCGACTGGTACCTCCTACAATGAGCAGTTCTTC. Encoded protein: CASFSTGTSYNEQFF.

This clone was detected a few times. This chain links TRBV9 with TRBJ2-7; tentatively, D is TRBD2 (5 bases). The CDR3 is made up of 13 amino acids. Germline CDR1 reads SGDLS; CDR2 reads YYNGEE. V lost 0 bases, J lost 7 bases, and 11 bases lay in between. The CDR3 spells CASSVGGSGEQYF. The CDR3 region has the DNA TGTGCCAGCAGCGTAGGAGGTTCGGGAGAGCAGTACTTC.

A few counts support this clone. In DNA, the CDR3 is TGTGCCAGCAGCGTAGGAGGGGCTAGCGCTGAAGCTTTCTTT. Translation gives CASSVGGASAEAFF. J is TRBJ1-1 and V is TRBV9; TRBD1 is a possible D gene (5 bases). Germline assignment: CDR1 SGDLS and CDR2 YYNGEE. The CDR3 sequence is 14 residues long. Trimming shortened V by 0 bases and J by 6 bases, and 12 bases separated the two germline ends.

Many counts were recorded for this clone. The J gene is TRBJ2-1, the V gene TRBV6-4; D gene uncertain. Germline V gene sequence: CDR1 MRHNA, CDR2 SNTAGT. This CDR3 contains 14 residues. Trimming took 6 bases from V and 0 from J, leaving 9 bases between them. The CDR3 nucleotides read TGTGCCAGCAGCGCCGTTAGCTCCTACAATGAGCAGTTCTTC. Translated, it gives CASSAVSSYNEQFF.

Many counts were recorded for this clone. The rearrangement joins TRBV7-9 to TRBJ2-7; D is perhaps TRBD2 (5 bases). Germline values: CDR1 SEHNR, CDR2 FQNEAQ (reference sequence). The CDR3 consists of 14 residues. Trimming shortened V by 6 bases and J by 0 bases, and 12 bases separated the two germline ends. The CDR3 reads CASSSYTSSYEQYF. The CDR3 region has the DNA TGTGCCAGCAGTTCCTATACTAGCTCCTACGAGCAGTACTTC.

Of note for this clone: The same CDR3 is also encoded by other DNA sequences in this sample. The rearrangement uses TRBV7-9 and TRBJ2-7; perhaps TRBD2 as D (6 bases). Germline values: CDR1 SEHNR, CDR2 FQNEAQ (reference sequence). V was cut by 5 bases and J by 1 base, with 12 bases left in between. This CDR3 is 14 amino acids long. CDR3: CASSRGRLSYEQYF. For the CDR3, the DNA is TGTGCCAGCAGCCGGGGGAGGTTATCCTACGAGCAGTACTTC.

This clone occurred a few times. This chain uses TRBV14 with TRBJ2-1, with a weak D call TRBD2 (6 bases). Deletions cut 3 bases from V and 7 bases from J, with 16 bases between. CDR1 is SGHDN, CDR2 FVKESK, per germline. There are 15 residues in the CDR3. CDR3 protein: CASSHFREAGNEQFF. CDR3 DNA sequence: TGTGCCAGCAGCCACTTCAGGGAGGCGGGGAATGAGCAGTTCTTC.

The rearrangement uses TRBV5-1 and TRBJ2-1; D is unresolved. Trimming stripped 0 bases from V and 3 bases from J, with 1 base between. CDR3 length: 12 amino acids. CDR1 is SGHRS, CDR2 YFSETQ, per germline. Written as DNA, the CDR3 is TGCGCCAGCAGCTTGGACTACAATGAGCAGTTCTTC. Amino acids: CASSLDYNEQFF.

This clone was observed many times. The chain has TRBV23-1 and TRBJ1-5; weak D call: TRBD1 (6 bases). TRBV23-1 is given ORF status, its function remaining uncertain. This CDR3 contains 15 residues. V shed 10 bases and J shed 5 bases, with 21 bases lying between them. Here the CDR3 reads CATRWFRGADQPQHF. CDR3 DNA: TGCGCCACCAGGTGGTTTCGGGGGGCGGATCAGCCCCAGCATTTT.

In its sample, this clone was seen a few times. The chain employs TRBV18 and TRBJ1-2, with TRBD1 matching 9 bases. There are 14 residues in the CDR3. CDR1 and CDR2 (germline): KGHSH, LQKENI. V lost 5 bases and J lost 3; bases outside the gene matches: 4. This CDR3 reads CASSGTGMDYGYTF. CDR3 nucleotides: TGTGCCAGCTCAGGGACAGGGATGGACTATGGCTACACCTTC.

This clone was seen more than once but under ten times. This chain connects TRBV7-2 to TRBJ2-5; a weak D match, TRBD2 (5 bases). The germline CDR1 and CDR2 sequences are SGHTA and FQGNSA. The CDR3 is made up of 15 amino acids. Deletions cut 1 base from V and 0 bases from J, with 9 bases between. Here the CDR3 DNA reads TGTGCCAGCAGCTTAGGAAGCGGCTACCAAGAGACCCAGTACTTC. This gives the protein CASSLGSGYQETQYF.

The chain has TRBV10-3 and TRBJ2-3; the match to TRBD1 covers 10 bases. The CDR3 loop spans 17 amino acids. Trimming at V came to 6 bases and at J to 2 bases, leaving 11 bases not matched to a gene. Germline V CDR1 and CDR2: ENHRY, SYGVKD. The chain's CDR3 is CAISRTGGWDNTDTQYF. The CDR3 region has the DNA TGTGCCATCAGCCGGACAGGGGGATGGGATAACACAGATACGCAGTATTTT.